This paragraph covers one TCR beta chain sequence. A junction boundary mismatches the germline segment, possibly from a read error. Study processing details: Reference gene primer amplification yielded estimated nucleated cell counts. Produced via immunoSEQ multiplex PCR; TCRdb's table is partial and in-frame only. Clone size and the V and J calls come from that table; the DNA yielded D and trimming. Among some 300,000 clones, about nine tenths were seen once, and the ten largest hold approximately 6.5%. This sample was taken from a study of blood T cell repertoires in COVID-19. Study context: Sources were T cells, B-cell-depleted T cells, or PBMCs; the material itself was cDNA or gDNA.

Patients in Seattle were enrolled during active infection, then followed longitudinally. The germline V gene encodes CDR1 SSHAT and CDR2 FNYEAQ (reference sequence). The CDR3 is 15 amino acids. The gene calls are TRBV7-7 and TRBJ2-3; 12 bases align to TRBD2. The sequence was obtained from a woman aged 45-60 years with COVID-19, enrolled during active disease. Sequenced sample: peripheral blood. The CDR3 DNA reads as TGTGCTAGCAGCTCTAGCGGGAGGGGAACAGATACGCAGTATTTT. It is translated as CASSSSGRGTDTQYF.